Sequencing of this T cell receptor (beta chain) was carried out in a study of T-cell reconstitution after alpha-beta-depleted transplantation in children. The CDR3 sequence is 13 residues long. CDR1 is DFQATT, CDR2 SNEGSKA, per germline (reference sequence). The V and J ends lost 2 bases and 4 bases respectively, with 12 bases between them. This clonotype was seen at least ten times. The TCRbeta library was prepared with unique molecular identifiers. TCRdb reanalysed the PCR reads using MiXCR and keeps one entry per CDR3 protein. The table shows some 590,000 distinct CDR3 sequences, with about 10% occurring only once.

The clonotype originates from a human donor who donated a stem cell graft to a child with acute myeloid leukemia. The V call is TRBV20-1, the J call TRBJ2-7; TRBD2 is a possible D gene (5 bases). This sample comprised PBMCs from the stem cell graft donor, obtained from the stem cell graft. Here the CDR3 reads CSARMVRGYEQYF. The CDR3 bases are TGCAGTGCTAGAATGGTTCGGGGTTACGAGCAGTACTTC.